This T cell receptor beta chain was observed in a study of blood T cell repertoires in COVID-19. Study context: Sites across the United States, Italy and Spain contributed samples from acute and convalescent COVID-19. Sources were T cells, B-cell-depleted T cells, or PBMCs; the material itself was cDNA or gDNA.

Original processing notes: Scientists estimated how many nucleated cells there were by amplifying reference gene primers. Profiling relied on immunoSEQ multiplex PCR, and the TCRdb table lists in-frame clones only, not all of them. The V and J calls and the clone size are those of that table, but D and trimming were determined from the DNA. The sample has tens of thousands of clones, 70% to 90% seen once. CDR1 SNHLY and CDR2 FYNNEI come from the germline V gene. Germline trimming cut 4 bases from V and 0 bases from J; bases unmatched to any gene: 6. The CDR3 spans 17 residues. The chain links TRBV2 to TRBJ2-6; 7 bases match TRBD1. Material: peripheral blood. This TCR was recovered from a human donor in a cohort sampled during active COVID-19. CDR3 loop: CASSGQGLSSGANVLTF. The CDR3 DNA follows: TGTGCCAGCAGTGGACAGGGCTTAAGCTCTGGGGCCAACGTCCTGACTTTC.